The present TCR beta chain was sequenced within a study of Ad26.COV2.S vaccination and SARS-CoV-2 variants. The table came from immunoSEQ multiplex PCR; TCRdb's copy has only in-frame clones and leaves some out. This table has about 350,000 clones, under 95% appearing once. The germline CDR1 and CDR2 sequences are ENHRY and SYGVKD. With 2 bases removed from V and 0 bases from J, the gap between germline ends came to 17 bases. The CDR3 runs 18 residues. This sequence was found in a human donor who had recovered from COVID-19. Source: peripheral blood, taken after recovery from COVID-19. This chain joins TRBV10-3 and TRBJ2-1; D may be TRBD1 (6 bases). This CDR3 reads CAISEPKQGHSSYNEQFF. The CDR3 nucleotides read TGTGCCATCAGTGAGCCCAAACAGGGACATAGCTCCTACAATGAGCAGTTCTTC.